The T cell receptor (beta chain) described here comes from a study of cytomegalovirus exposure and HLA in healthy donors. The CDR3 has 14 amino acids. The V gene's germline CDR1 is SGHRS and CDR2 YFSETQ. Primers for the PCR totalled 60 Vbeta and 13 Jbeta. The assay was immunoSEQ multiplex PCR, and TCRdb's table has in-frame clones only and misses some. The sample lists 200,000 to 250,000 clones; just under 85% were seen once. The sequence was collected from a woman aged 40 to 50 in good health and CMV-seronegative. Specimen: PBMCs. The chain has TRBV5-1 and TRBJ2-5; 7 positions match TRBD1. The DNA end is more similar to TRBJ2-7, so the J call may be wrong. The CDR3 DNA sequence: TGCGCCAGCAGCTCAGGGACAGCCTCCTACGAGCAGTACTTC. Its protein is CASSSGTASYEQYF.